A selection of T cell receptor beta chains follows, all from one sample in a study of blood T cells in healthy people across ages. Using its own MiXCR run on the 5' RACE reads, TCRdb lists one record per CDR3 protein. The table has 850,000 to 1,000,000 distinct CDR3 sequences, roughly 51% seen once. Sequenced sample: blood. The receptor source for this set is a woman aged 55-69 years in good health. Both conserved end residues are part of each CDR3. D genes are given only for firm matches. The size of a clone is reported for some rows only, either as once, few or many, or as a class for expanded clones.

v_gene	abundance	j_gene	d_gene	CDR3aa	CDR3nt
TRBV27	NA	TRBJ2-7	NA	CASSAGLSYEQYF	TGTGCCAGCAGTGCGGGACTCTCCTACGAGCAGTACTTC
TRBV7-2	few	TRBJ2-1	NA	CASSLEGAVPWNEQFF	TGTGCCAGCAGCTTAGAGGGAGCCGTTCCTTGGAATGAGCAGTTCTTC
TRBV2	NA	TRBJ2-2	TRBD2	CASRTTSGSGGELFF	TGTGCCAGCAGGACGACTAGCGGGAGCGGCGGGGAGCTGTTTTTT
TRBV7-9	NA	TRBJ2-4	NA	CASTPSRKNIQYF	TGTGCCAGCACGCCTAGCCGTAAAAACATTCAGTACTTC
TRBV12-3/TRBV12-4	NA	TRBJ2-5	NA	CASSSFRGSTTLRETQYF	TGTGCCAGCAGTTCCTTCCGGGGGTCTACGACGCTCCGAGAGACCCAGTACTTC
TRBV7-9	NA	TRBJ2-3	NA	CASSSPLADSTDTQYF	TGTGCCAGCAGCTCTCCTTTAGCGGATAGCACAGATACGCAGTATTTT
TRBV10-2	NA	TRBJ2-5	NA	CASSAVGRQETQYF	TGCGCCAGCAGTGCGGTGGGTCGGCAAGAGACCCAGTACTTC
TRBV4-3	NA	TRBJ2-3	TRBD1	CASSQSDRGGDTQYF	TGCGCCAGCAGCCAGAGTGACAGGGGTGGGGATACGCAGTATTTT
TRBV4-1	NA	TRBJ2-1	NA	CASSNRQVRPDNEQFF	TGCGCCAGCAGCAACCGACAGGTCCGACCTGACAATGAGCAGTTCTTC
TRBV7-2	many	TRBJ2-5	TRBD2	CASSSGALRREETQYF	TGTGCCAGCAGCTCCGGAGCCCTCCGGCGGGAGGAGACCCAGTACTTC